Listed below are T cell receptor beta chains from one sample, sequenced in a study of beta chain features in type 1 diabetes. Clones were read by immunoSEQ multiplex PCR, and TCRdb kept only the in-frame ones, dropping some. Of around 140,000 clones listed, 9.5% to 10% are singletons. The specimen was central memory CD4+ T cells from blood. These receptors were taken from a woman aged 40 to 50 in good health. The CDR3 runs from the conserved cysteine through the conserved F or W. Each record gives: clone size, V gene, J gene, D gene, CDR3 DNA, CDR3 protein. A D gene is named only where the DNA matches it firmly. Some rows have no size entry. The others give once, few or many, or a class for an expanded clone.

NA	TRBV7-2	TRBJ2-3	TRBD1	TGTGCCAGCAGCTTGACAGGGGTAGGCACAGATACGCAGTATTTT	CASSLTGVGTDTQYF
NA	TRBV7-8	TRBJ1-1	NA	TGTGCCAGCAGCCGGGGGGTGAACACTGAAGCTTTCTTT	CASSRGVNTEAFF
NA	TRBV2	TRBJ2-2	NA	TGTGCCAGCAAAAGAGAACAGGGTAACACCGGGGAGCTGTTTTTT	CASKREQGNTGELFF
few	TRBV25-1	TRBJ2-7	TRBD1	TGTGCCAGCGGAAGTGGGACAGGGGGTCTTTACGAGCAGTACTTC	CASGSGTGGLYEQYF
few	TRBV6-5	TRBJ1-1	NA	TGTGCCAGCAGGGGACAAGGGAGCGGGGACACTGAAGCTTTCTTT	CASRGQGSGDTEAFF
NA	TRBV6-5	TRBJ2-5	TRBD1	TGTGCCAGCAGTCGACAGGGGGCAGGGGAGACCCAGTACTTC	CASSRQGAGETQYF
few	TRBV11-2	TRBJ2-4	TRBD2	TGTGCCAGCAGCTTAGCGGGGGGGCTGGCCAAAAACATTCAGTACTTC	CASSLAGGLAKNIQYF
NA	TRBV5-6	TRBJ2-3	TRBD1	TGTGCCAGCAGCTGGCTGGTGGACAGGGGTACAGATACGCAGTATTTT	CASSWLVDRGTDTQYF
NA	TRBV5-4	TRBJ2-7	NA	TGTGCCAGCAGCTTGGGCGTTGGTGAGCAGTACTTC	CASSLGVGEQYF
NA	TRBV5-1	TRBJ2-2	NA	TGCGCCAGTCACTCCGGGACACTAGTCACCGGGGAGCTGTTTTTT	CASHSGTLVTGELFF
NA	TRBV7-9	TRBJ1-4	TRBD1	TGTGCCAGCAGCCGGGACAGGAATGAAAAACTGTTTTTT	CASSRDRNEKLFF
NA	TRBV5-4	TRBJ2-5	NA	TGTGCCAGCAGCTTGGATCAGGGTCGGGGGGAGACCCAGTACTTC	CASSLDQGRGETQYF
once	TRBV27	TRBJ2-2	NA	TGTGCCAGCAGTTTGGCACTGACCCGGGGGACCGGGGAGCTGTTTTTT	CASSLALTRGTGELFF
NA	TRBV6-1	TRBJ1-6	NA	TGTGCCAGCAGTGAATCTGTTGGGCCGTGGTCACCCCTCCACTTT	CASSESVGPWSPLHF
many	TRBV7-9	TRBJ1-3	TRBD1	TGTGCCAGCAGCGTCGGGACAGGGGGAAACACCATATATTTT	CASSVGTGGNTIYF
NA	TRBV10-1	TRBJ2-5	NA	TGCGCCAGCAGTGAGACTCATCAAAGTGGGACCCAGTACTTC	CASSETHQSGTQYF
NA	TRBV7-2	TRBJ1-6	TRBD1	TGTGCCAGCAGCCTACAGGGGAAAAATTCACCCCTCCACTTT	CASSLQGKNSPLHF
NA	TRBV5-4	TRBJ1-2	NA	TGTGCCAGCAGCTTGGGATCTGGGGGGGGCTTCAACTATGGCTACACCTTC	CASSLGSGGGFNYGYTF
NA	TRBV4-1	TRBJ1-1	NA	TGCGCCAGCAGCCACCCCCTGGGGAGTGAAGCTTTCTTT	CASSHPLGSEAFF
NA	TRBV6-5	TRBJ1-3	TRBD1	TGTGCCAGCACCCTCGCGGCGGGACAGGGAAACACCATATATTTT	CASTLAAGQGNTIYF
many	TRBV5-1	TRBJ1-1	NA	TGCGCCAGCAGCGTAATACTGGGAGGCACTGAAGCTTTCTTT	CASSVILGGTEAFF
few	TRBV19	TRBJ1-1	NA	TGTGCCAGTAGTATAGGGGGCAGCTTGAACACTGAAGCTTTCTTT	CASSIGGSLNTEAFF
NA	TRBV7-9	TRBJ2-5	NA	TGTGCCAGCAGCTTAACATCGGGGACCCAGTACTTC	CASSLTSGTQYF
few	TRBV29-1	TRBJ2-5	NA	TGCAGCGTTGACACAGGGATTTCGGAGACCCAGTACTTC	CSVDTGISETQYF
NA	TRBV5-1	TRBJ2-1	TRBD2	TGCGCCAGCAGCGGAGCGGGGGGGCACAATGAGCAGTTCTTC	CASSGAGGHNEQFF
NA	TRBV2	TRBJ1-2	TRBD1	TGTGCCAGCAGTGAGCGAGGGACAGGGGCCTACTATGGCTACACCTTC	CASSERGTGAYYGYTF
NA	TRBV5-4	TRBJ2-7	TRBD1	TGTGCCAGCAGCTTGGGACAGGGGGCGACCTACGAGCAGTACTTC	CASSLGQGATYEQYF
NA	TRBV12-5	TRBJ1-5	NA	TGTGCTAGTGGTTTTGAGAGCAATCAGCCCCAGCATTTT	CASGFESNQPQHF
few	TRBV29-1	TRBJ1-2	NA	TGCAGCGCAACAGGCTCCTTCTATGGCTACACCTTC	CSATGSFYGYTF
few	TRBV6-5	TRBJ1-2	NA	TGTGCCAGCAGTCCTCAGGGGACGGGCAGCTATGGCTACACCTTC	CASSPQGTGSYGYTF
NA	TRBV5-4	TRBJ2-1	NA	TGTGCCAGCAGCTTGGGGACAGTCGGCTCCTACAATGAGCAGTTCTTC	CASSLGTVGSYNEQFF
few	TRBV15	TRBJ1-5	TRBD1	TGTGCCACCAGCAGAGGCCGGGACAGTTATCAGCCCCAGCATTTT	CATSRGRDSYQPQHF
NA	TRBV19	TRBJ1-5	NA	TGTGCCAGTAGTATACTGCCCGACAATGGCGATCAGCCCCAGCATTTT	CASSILPDNGDQPQHF
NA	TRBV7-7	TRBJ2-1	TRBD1	TGTGCTAGCAGCCCTCTGACAGGGGCAGACAATGAGCAGTTCTTC	CASSPLTGADNEQFF
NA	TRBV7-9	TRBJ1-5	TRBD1	TGTGCCAGCAGCTTAGGCTTTGGACAGGATAGCAATCAGCCCCAGCATTTT	CASSLGFGQDSNQPQHF
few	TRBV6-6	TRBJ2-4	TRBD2	TGTGCCAGCTCGGGAGGGGGGGCCCTAGCCAAAAACATTCAGTACTTC	CASSGGGALAKNIQYF
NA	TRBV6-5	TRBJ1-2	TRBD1	TGTGCCAGCAGTCCCGGGACAGGGGGCGCCGCTATTTTC	CASSPGTGGAAIF
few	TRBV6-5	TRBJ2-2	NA	TGTGCCAGCAGAAGTGGACTACCCACCGGGGAGCTGTTTTTT	CASRSGLPTGELFF
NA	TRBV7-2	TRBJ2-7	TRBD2	TGTGCCAGCAGTCTAGCGGGGGGGCTATACGAGCAGTACTTC	CASSLAGGLYEQYF
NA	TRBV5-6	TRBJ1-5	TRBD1	TGTGCCAGCAGCTGGACAGGGGGCTCGGGCAATCAGCCCCAGCATTTT	CASSWTGGSGNQPQHF
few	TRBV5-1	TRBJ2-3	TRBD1	TGCGCCAGCAGCTTGGCGTTGGACAGGTCAGATACGCAGTATTTT	CASSLALDRSDTQYF
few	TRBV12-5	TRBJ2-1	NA	TGTGCTAGTGGTTTGACCCCCCGACACACCTACAATGAGCAGTTCTTC	CASGLTPRHTYNEQFF
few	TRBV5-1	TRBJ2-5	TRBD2	TGCGCCAGCAGCTTGGGAGCGGGAGGAGAGACCCAGTACTTC	CASSLGAGGETQYF
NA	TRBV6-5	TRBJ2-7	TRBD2	TGTGCCAGCCTATCTAGCGGGGGAGGGTACGAGCAGTACTTC	CASLSSGGGYEQYF
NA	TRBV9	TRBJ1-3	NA	TGTGCCAGCAGCCCGCGAAGGGGGAGAAACACCATATATTTT	CASSPRRGRNTIYF
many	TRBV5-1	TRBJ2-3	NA	TGCGCCAGCAGCCCCGGGGTTTCGATCACAGATACGCAGTATTTT	CASSPGVSITDTQYF
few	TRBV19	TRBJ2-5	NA	TGTGCCAGTAGTAGGGGAGGACAGGCAGAGACCCAGTACTTC	CASSRGGQAETQYF
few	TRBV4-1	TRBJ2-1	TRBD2	TGCGCCAGCAGTCCACCATCGGGGCGGGGGGGGAATGAGCAGTTCTTC	CASSPPSGRGGNEQFF
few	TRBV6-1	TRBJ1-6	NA	TGTGCCAGCAGTGCAACCGGAGAGGGATCACCCCTCCACTTT	CASSATGEGSPLHF
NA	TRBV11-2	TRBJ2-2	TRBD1	TGTGCCAGCAGCTTAAAGACAGGGTCGAGCACCGGGGAGCTGTTTTTT	CASSLKTGSSTGELFF
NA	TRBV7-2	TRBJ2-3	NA	TGTGCCAGCAGCCTTGCGCACCCCACAGATACGCAGTATTTT	CASSLAHPTDTQYF
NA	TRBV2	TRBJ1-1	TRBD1	TGTGCCAGCAGATGGGACAGACTGGGGCGGTTTGACACTGAAGCTTTCTTT	CASRWDRLGRFDTEAFF
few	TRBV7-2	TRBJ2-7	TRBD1	TGTGCCAGCAGCAAGCGTGGAGGACAGGCCTACGAGCAGTACTTC	CASSKRGGQAYEQYF
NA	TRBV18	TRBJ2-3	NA	TGTGCCAGCTCCGCGAGTAAGCGGACGCCCCATACGCAGTATTTT	CASSASKRTPHTQYF